The sequence of this T cell receptor (beta chain) was determined in a study of shared clonotypes between healthy human individuals. General observations from the study: Investigators expected sequencing depth to affect clonotype sharing among donors.

Several immunoSEQ 96-well plates shared each subset's DNA, each plate a replicate. The quantity of DNA used in unsorted PBMC replicate PCRs was approximately 300 ng, corresponding to tens of thousands of T cell genomes. Using immunoSEQ multiplex PCR, the repertoire was profiled, and TCRdb retains in-frame clones only, with some absent. The sample consists of around 500,000 clones, 70% to 80% of them appearing once. A note on this clone: Its antigen is not known. Other DNA sequences within the sample encode an identical CDR3.

The donor population consisted of healthy HIV-negative adults with no recent acute infections or vaccinations. This clonotype originated in a woman in her thirties or forties in good health. Some clones in this sample may be carry-over from other donors' samples. The specimen sequenced was PBMCs.

The CDR3 spells CASSFGFQETQYF. DNA of the CDR3: TGTGCCAGCAGCTTTGGGTTTCAAGAGACCCAGTACTTC. The V gene is TRBV11-2, the J gene TRBJ2-5; D remains unclear. CDR1 and CDR2 from the germline V gene are SGHAT and FQNNGV. This CDR3 spans 13 amino acids. V was clipped by 3 bases and J by 2 bases, with 7 bases between them.